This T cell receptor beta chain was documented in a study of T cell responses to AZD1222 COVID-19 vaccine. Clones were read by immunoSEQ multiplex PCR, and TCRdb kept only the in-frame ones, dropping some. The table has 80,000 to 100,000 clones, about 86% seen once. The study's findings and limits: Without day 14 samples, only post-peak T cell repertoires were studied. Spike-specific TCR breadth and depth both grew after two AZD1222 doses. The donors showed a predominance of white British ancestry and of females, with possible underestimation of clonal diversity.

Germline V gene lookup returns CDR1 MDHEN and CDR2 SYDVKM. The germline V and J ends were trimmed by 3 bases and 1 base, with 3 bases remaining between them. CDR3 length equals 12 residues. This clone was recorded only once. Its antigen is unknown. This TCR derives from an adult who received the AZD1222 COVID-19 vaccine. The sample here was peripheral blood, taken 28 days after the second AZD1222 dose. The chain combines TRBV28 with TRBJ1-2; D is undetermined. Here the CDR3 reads CASSFGNYGYTF. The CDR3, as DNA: TGTGCCAGCAGTTTCGGTAACTATGGCTACACCTTC.